The TCR beta chain described here comes from a study of OX40 agonist ivuxolimab in advanced cancers. Overall study: Patients were under 90% male with ages roughly 23 to 90, mean about 65.

Whole-study results and caveats: There were also nonresponders showing low normalized T-cell clonal expansion. Clonal expansion was seen in CD4+ and CD8+ blood T cells by week 6 at 0.1 to 3.0 mg/kg.

The protocol was immunoSEQ multiplex PCR, while the TCRdb copy is restricted to in-frame clones and leaves out a portion. The data hold tens of thousands of clones, with over 75% observed a single time. Germline assignment: CDR1 SGHVS and CDR2 FNYEAQ. The CDR3 has 14 residues. V was clipped by 5 bases and J by 2 bases, with 12 bases between them. As concerns this clone: Its cognate antigen is unknown.

Anyone with autoimmune disease history or systemic immunosuppression was excluded. This TCR derives from an adult with an advanced solid tumor such as melanoma, head and neck, liver or kidney cancer. The gene calls are TRBV7-6 and TRBJ1-1; maybe TRBD1 (5 bases). Sequencing used CD4+ or CD8+ T cells sorted from blood, obtained in a trial of the OX40 agonist ivuxolimab. CDR3 in amino acids: CASSLEGDNTEAFF. For the CDR3, the DNA is TGTGCCAGCAGCCTAGAAGGGGATAACACTGAAGCTTTCTTT.